The following is a TCR beta chain sequence with its context. Its antigen has not been determined. Within one base of it there is no much larger clone, and no base qualities were kept. These data are taken from a study of blood T cell repertoires in COVID-19 (dated by TCRdb to the early 2020s). About the full investigation: Collaborator samples came from the United States, Italy and Spain and covered acute and convalescent phases of COVID-19. The material from the prospective study consisted of cDNA or gDNA derived from T cells, B-cell-depleted T cells, or PBMCs. Subjects who had been exposed to COVID-19, were actively infected with it, or had recovered from it provided the deeply sampled blood TCRbeta repertoires that made up the dataset. The repertoires were released in a freely available public database meant as a resource for research on the immune response to SARS-CoV-2. Samples were obtained from the ongoing ImmuneRACE study (first 160 participants) and from over 1,000 subjects provided by 6 global collaborators. A de-identified subject ID, COVID-19 status, age in years and sex were almost always included in the sample metadata. Where available, HLA class I and class II types were taken from metadata supplied by the sample provider and were not determined by assay-based typing.

The immunoSEQ Assay, a bias-controlled multiplex PCR, was used to amplify TCRbeta CDR3 regions from genomic DNA. Regarding the original processing steps: The number of nucleated cells in each sample was estimated from the amplification of reference gene primers within the assay. Sequence reads were collapsed and filtered to measure the absolute abundance of every unique TCRbeta CDR3 rearrangement. For each sample, productive Simpson clonality was calculated as the square root of Simpson's diversity index over productive rearrangements. What TCRdb holds here is the immuneACCESS table cut down to in-frame rearrangements. Part of the clones is not present; checked against another copy, under half of the missing clones reflect an unresolved V gene, and the others are unexplained. D and trimming were read from the DNA, whereas the V and J calls and clone size are those reported in that table. Within this sample are approximately 66,000 clones, with approximately 87% of them counted one time only. The leading ten clones occupy around 6.1% of the sample.

From cysteine to phenylalanine, the CDR3 is 13 amino acids long. The sequence is cut down to CDR3 DNA, 39 bases in frame from base 1. The junction shows trimming of 4 bases on V and 6 bases on J, plus 13 bases between the germline ends. The paper's findings and limits, for the study overall: The amount of clinical and demographic metadata varied by source and participant and was provided uncurated.

The collaborating institutions used their own protocols to collect whole blood in K2EDTA tubes. For TCRbeta analysis, collaborators shipped samples in one of three forms: frozen whole blood, isolated PBMCs, or DNA extracted from either of those sample types. The TCR sequence derives from a man between 60 and 70 years old with acute or convalescent COVID-19. The V gene is TRBV12-3 or TRBV12-4 and the J gene is TRBJ2-7, with the identity of the D gene unclear. The source material was peripheral blood. The DNA sequence reads TGTGCCAGCAGTTCCTCCGGGTTCGGCGAGCAGTACTTC. Its protein product is CASSSSGFGEQYF.